Below are 7 T cell receptor beta chains sequenced from a single sample in a study of blood T cell repertoires in COVID-19. Sequenced by immunoSEQ multiplex PCR; TCRdb stores in-frame clones only, minus some. The sample carries around 26,000 clones, about 80% recorded once. The material sequenced was peripheral blood. The receptor set was obtained from a man older than 75 with active or convalescent COVID-19.

This clone has a single count. The V gene is TRBV11-2, the J gene TRBJ2-5, with D possibly matching TRBD1 (6 bases). Germline lookup yields CDR1 SGHAT and CDR2 FQNNGV. The CDR3 contains 16 residues. V was pared by 5 bases and J by 4 bases, with 20 bases between. CDR3 sequence reads: CASSQGIQATVETQYF. In DNA, the CDR3 is TGTGCCAGCAGCCAGGGGATACAAGCGACGGTAGAGACCCAGTACTTC.

V and J are TRBV27 and TRBJ1-6; TRBD1 matches at 7 bases. CDR1 is MNHEY, CDR2 SMNVEV, per germline (reference sequence). This CDR3 is built from 15 residues. Unmatched junction bases numbered 8, after V lost 1 base and J lost 11 bases. DNA for the CDR3: TGTGCCAGCAGTTTATTAACTCCCGGGACAGCACCCCTCCACTTT. Translated, it gives CASSLLTPGTAPLHF.

CDR3 region: CASTVRRQNSPLHF. DNA of the CDR3: TGTGCCAGCACCGTGCGCAGGCAAAATTCACCCCTCCACTTT. The chain couples TRBV2 to TRBJ1-6; the D is unclear. The germline V gene encodes CDR1 SNHLY and CDR2 FYNNEI. This CDR3 has 14 amino acids. V lost 7 bases, J lost 7 bases, and 14 bases lay in between.

This rearrangement joins TRBV20-1 to TRBJ2-3; tentatively, D is TRBD2 (5 bases). The V gene's germline CDR1 is DFQATT and CDR2 SNEGSKA (reference sequence). This CDR3 comprises 13 residues. V lost 3 bases, J lost 5 bases, and 12 bases lay in between. CDR3 nucleotide sequence: TGCAGTGCTAGTAGAGGGTCGGGAGATACGCAGTATTTT. The encoded protein is CSASRGSGDTQYF.

This clone has just a few counts. The V call is TRBV2, the J call TRBJ2-7; D is ambiguous. The length of the CDR3 is 14 residues. V lost 6 bases and J lost 3, with 15 bases in between. Germline V gene data show CDR1 as SNHLY and CDR2 as FYNNEI. The CDR3, as DNA: TGTGCCAGCAGGGAGAGTGGAATCCGCTACGAGCAGTACTTC. Translation: CASRESGIRYEQYF.

The rearrangement uses TRBV7-9 and TRBJ1-1, with D perhaps matching TRBD1 (5 bases). The CDR3 length is 13 residues. CDR1 and CDR2 from the germline V gene are SEHNR and FQNEAQ (reference sequence). Between the trimmed V and J ends, which lost 10 bases and 2 bases, there was a span of 14 bases. This chain's CDR3 is CATSFRGNTEAFF. The CDR3 DNA sequence: TGTGCCACCAGTTTTAGGGGTAACACTGAAGCTTTCTTT.

The V call is TRBV19, the J call TRBJ2-1; 7 bases map to TRBD1. CDR3 length: 13 amino acids. V lost 6 bases, J lost 4 bases, and 3 bases stayed unmatched. CDR1 and CDR2 from the germline V gene are LNHDA and SQIVND (reference sequence). CDR3 protein: CASSPRGYNEQFF. In DNA, the CDR3 is TGTGCCAGTAGCCCCAGGGGGTACAATGAGCAGTTCTTC.